The next 8 T cell receptor beta chains were all read from a single sample in a study of graft-versus-host responses after intestinal transplantation. Their antigen targets remain unknown. The method was immunoSEQ multiplex PCR; TCRdb's version includes in-frame clones alone and lacks a portion of them. The repertoire holds about 130,000 clones, with roughly 91% as singletons. Sequences were derived from unstimulated CD4+ T cells sorted from spleen or lymph node cells, sampled before intestinal transplant. These receptors all come from a human donor who received an intestinal transplant.

This clone was seen a few times. The chain recombines TRBV19 with TRBJ1-4, with D unresolved. Germline V lookup: CDR1 LNHDA, CDR2 SQIVND (reference sequence). Trimming shortened V by 2 bases and J by 5 bases, and 6 bases separated the two germline ends. The CDR3 length is 13 residues. Here the CDR3 DNA reads TGTGCCAGTAGTATAAGAGGAAATGAAAAACTGTTTTTT. This encodes CASSIRGNEKLFF.

The genes are TRBV28 and TRBJ1-1; D not resolved. V lost 8 bases to trimming and J lost 2 bases, with 15 bases between them. The CDR3 extends over 14 amino acids. Germline assignment: CDR1 MDHEN and CDR2 SYDVKM. The CDR3, as DNA: TGTGCCAGCGGACTTAGGAGGAAAAACACTGAAGCTTTCTTT. It is translated as CASGLRRKNTEAFF. Combining the CDR3 with reference TRBV28 and TRBJ1-1 gives the whole variable domain DVKVTQSSRYLVKRTGEKVFLECVQDMDHENMFWYRQDPGLGLRLIYFSYDVKMKEKGDIPEGYSVSREKKERFSLILESASTNQTSMYLCASGLRRKNTEAFFGQGTRLTVV.

This clone was recorded a few times. This chain links TRBV27 with TRBJ1-2, with 9 bases fitting TRBD1. There are 15 residues in the CDR3. Germline V gene sequence: CDR1 MNHEY, CDR2 SMNVEV (reference sequence). J was trimmed by 5 bases and V by 3 bases; bases with no gene match: 7. This CDR3 is CASSFRTGGGYGYTF. CDR3 in DNA: TGTGCCAGCAGTTTTAGAACAGGGGGCGGGTATGGCTACACCTTC.

J is TRBJ2-7 and V is TRBV30, with TRBD1 identical over 7 bases. This CDR3 contains 14 residues. V was clipped by 7 bases and J by 2 bases; unmatched bases: 11. Germline V gene data show CDR1 as GTSNPN and CDR2 as SVGIG (reference sequence). The CDR3 DNA reads as TGTGCCTCCTCAGGGACAGCATCACCCTACGAGCAGTACTTC. It encodes CASSGTASPYEQYF. Full variable domain (missing parts from reference TRBV30 and TRBJ2-7): SQTIHQWPATLVQPVGSPLSLECTVEGTSNPNLYWYRQAAGRGLQLLFYSVGIGQISSEVPQNLSASRPQDRQFILSSKKLLLSDSGFYLCASSGTASPYEQYFGPGTRLTVT.

In its sample, this clone was seen a few times. This rearrangement joins TRBV6-1 to TRBJ2-1, with D tentatively TRBD2 (6 bases). Trimming removed 6 bases at V and 8 bases at J, with 14 bases between. Germline V lookup: CDR1 MNHNS, CDR2 SASEGT. The CDR3 is 13 residues long. CDR3 in DNA: TGTGCCAGCAGCGTACTAGCTTTTTATGAGCAGTTCTTC. Translated: CASSVLAFYEQFF.

The chain uses TRBV4-3 and TRBJ2-6, with no clear D. This CDR3 is built from 17 residues. V lost 0 bases and J 0 bases, leaving 9 bases between the germline ends. Germline CDR1 LGHNA, CDR2 YSLEER. The CDR3, as DNA: TGCGCCAGCAGCCAAGAAGTCGAAGTCTCTGGGGCCAACGTCCTGACTTTC. Protein: CASSQEVEVSGANVLTF.

This clone was observed once. The DNA of the CDR3 is TGTGCCAGTATGGCCCCGGGACAGGGGTCCTATAGCAATCAGCCCCAGCATTTT. Residues: CASMAPGQGSYSNQPQHF. The chain has TRBV19 and TRBJ1-5; 10 bases are shared with TRBD1. V gave up 7 bases and J gave up 0 bases; unmatched junction bases: 12. This CDR3 comprises 18 residues. Germline V gives CDR1 LNHDA, CDR2 SQIVND (reference sequence).

V usage is TRBV6-5 and J usage is TRBJ2-7; 10 nucleotides align to TRBD2. Trimming cost V 5 bases and J 2 bases; bases outside gene matches: 0. The CDR3 sequence is 13 residues long. Germline V gene data show CDR1 as MNHEY and CDR2 as SVGAGI. DNA of the CDR3: TGTGCCAGCAGTACTAGCGGGGCCTACGAGCAGTACTTC. Protein: CASSTSGAYEQYF.